This T cell receptor (beta chain) emerged from a study of patients and donors after allogeneic stem cell transplantation. Trimming left V 7 bases short and J 3 bases short, with 18 bases between. Germline V lookup: CDR1 MNHNS, CDR2 SASEGT. This CDR3 spans 15 amino acids. This clonotype qualifies as medium-sized. TCRdb reprocessed the RT-PCR reads with MiXCR, giving one entry per CDR3 protein. The sample carries under 2,000 distinct CDR3 sequences, around 7.2% recorded once. Sequenced material: blood, either unsorted or a sorted T cell fraction (not recorded which). V is TRBV6-1 and J is TRBJ1-1, with unresolved D. The TCR comes from a human donor who was either an allogeneic HSCT recipient or a stem cell or donor lymphocyte infusion donor (not recorded which). It is not recorded whose cells these are; they may come from a transplant donor. The CDR3 reads CASTPALGIDTEAFF. DNA of the CDR3: TGTGCCAGCACTCCAGCGCTCGGTATTGACACTGAAGCTTTCTTT.